Each of the 14 T cell receptor beta chains below was sequenced from the same sample in a study of blood T cell repertoires in COVID-19. TCRdb keeps only in-frame clones here, not all; method: immunoSEQ multiplex PCR. The sample has 240,000 or so clones, 87% seen once. Sequenced: peripheral blood. The receptors originated from a man between 60 and 75 years old who had recovered from COVID-19.

The rearrangement uses TRBV19 and TRBJ1-5, with a weak D call TRBD1 (6 bases). Per the germline V gene, CDR1 is LNHDA and CDR2 is SQIVND (reference sequence). The CDR3 covers 16 residues. V was cut by 6 bases and J by 9 bases, with 24 bases left in between. CDR3 sequence: CASSRGWGPSSAPQHF. CDR3 in DNA: TGTGCCAGTAGCCGTGGGTGGGGGCCCTCTTCGGCGCCCCAGCATTTT. Looking up the rest from reference TRBV19 and TRBJ1-5 gives the full variable domain: DGGITQSPKYLFRKEGQNVTLSCEQNLNHDAMYWYRQDPGQGLRLIYYSQIVNDFQKGDIAEGYSVSREKKESFPLTVTSAQKNPTAFYLCASSRGWGPSSAPQHFGDGTRLSIL.

A few counts support this clone. The chain joins TRBV6-1 to TRBJ2-7, with unresolved D. The CDR3 length is 13 residues. Germline V lookup: CDR1 MNHNS, CDR2 SASEGT. Trimming removed 1 base from V and 2 bases from J, with 6 bases in between. The CDR3 bases are TGTGCCAGCAGTGAAGAATCCACCTACGAGCAGTACTTC. Protein product: CASSEESTYEQYF.

The chain uses TRBV5-5 and TRBJ1-1, with D possibly TRBD1 on 6 matching bases. Germline V gives CDR1 SGHKS, CDR2 YYEKEE (reference sequence). Trimming took off 7 bases at V and 6 bases at J, with 16 bases between the two ends. The CDR3 covers 13 residues. The CDR3 DNA follows: TGTGCCAGCTCCAACTCGGGGGGCTCTGAAGCTTTCTTT. Its translation is CASSNSGGSEAFF.

The V gene is TRBV4-1, the J gene TRBJ1-5, with D uncertain. There are 15 residues in the CDR3. The germline gives CDR1 MGHRA, CDR2 YSYEKL. V lost 1 base and J lost 5, with 12 bases in between. As DNA, the CDR3 is TGCGCCAGCAGCCAAGCTGGAGGTGGGTATCAGCCCCAGCATTTT. It encodes CASSQAGGGYQPQHF.

This chain uses TRBV5-1 with TRBJ2-1; no reliable D call. Trimming removed 5 bases from V and 8 bases from J, with 11 bases in between. Per germline, CDR1 SGHRS and CDR2 YFSETQ. This CDR3 comprises 12 residues. This CDR3 is CASRAGWDEQFF. In nucleotides, the CDR3 is TGCGCCAGCAGAGCAGGTTGGGATGAGCAGTTCTTC.

This sequence joins TRBV7-6 and TRBJ2-1; 7 nucleotides line up with TRBD1. The ends lost 4 bases at V and 4 bases at J; junction bases unmatched: 13. This CDR3 has 17 amino acids. Germline CDR1 reads SGHVS; CDR2 reads FNYEAQ. In nucleotides, the CDR3 is TGTGCCAGCAGCTACAACAGGGGAGAGGTCTCGTACAATGAGCAGTTCTTC. Encoded protein: CASSYNRGEVSYNEQFF.

The J gene is TRBJ2-7, the V gene TRBV10-3, with TRBD1 matching 8 bases. Germline loops: CDR1 ENHRY, CDR2 SYGVKD. V was clipped by 3 bases and J by 6 bases; unmatched bases: 10. The CDR3 extends over 15 amino acids. CDR3 amino acids: CAISEVGTGGGEQYV. CDR3 nucleotides: TGTGCCATCAGTGAAGTTGGGACAGGTGGGGGCGAGCAGTACGTC.

This clone occurred once. The chain carries TRBV5-8 and TRBJ2-5, with a weak D call TRBD1 (6 bases). From germline, CDR1 is SGHTS and CDR2 YDEGEE. The germline V and J ends were trimmed by 0 bases and 4 bases, with 13 bases remaining between them. The CDR3 totals 15 residues. The CDR3 region is CASSLGLDRGETQYF. CDR3 bases: TGTGCCAGCAGCTTGGGGTTGGACAGAGGAGAGACCCAGTACTTC.

This clone was counted a single time. The rearrangement uses TRBV24-1 and TRBJ2-3; TRBD1 might be the D (5 bases). V was cut by 8 bases and J by 2 bases, with 10 bases left in between. CDR1 and CDR2 from the germline V gene are KGHDR and SFDVKD. CDR3 length: 13 amino acids. The CDR3 spells CATIDSNTDTQYF. The CDR3 region has the DNA TGTGCCACCATTGACAGTAACACAGATACGCAGTATTTT.

The J gene is TRBJ2-1, the V gene TRBV5-8; TRBD2 agrees at 9 bases. CDR1 SGHTS and CDR2 YDEGEE come from the germline V gene. V lost 3 bases, J lost 7 bases, and 23 bases stayed unmatched. This CDR3 region has 20 residues. The CDR3 loop reads CASSSGVSGGPHPLSNEQFF. DNA for the CDR3: TGTGCCAGCAGCTCCGGGGTTAGCGGGGGCCCTCATCCCCTCTCTAATGAGCAGTTCTTC.

The gene calls are TRBV9 and TRBJ1-6; tentative D call: TRBD1 (5 bases). The germline CDR1 and CDR2 sequences are SGDLS and YYNGEE. V lost 0 bases and J 10 bases, leaving 11 bases between the germline ends. The CDR3 is made up of 14 amino acids. This CDR3 reads CASSVGGVGSPLHF. The CDR3 DNA reads as TGTGCCAGCAGCGTAGGGGGGGTAGGCTCACCCCTCCACTTT.

As DNA, the CDR3 is TGTGCCAGCAGCTGGACAGTTGAAAAACTGTTTTTT. As protein: CASSWTVEKLFF. The chain uses TRBV11-2 and TRBJ1-4, with D perhaps TRBD1 (6 bases). The germline gives CDR1 SGHAT, CDR2 FQNNGV. V lost 4 bases and J 7 bases, leaving 7 bases between the germline ends. The CDR3 sequence is 12 residues long.

V usage is TRBV5-1 and J usage is TRBJ2-1; perhaps TRBD1 as D (6 bases). From germline, CDR1 is SGHRS and CDR2 YFSETQ. V lost 3 bases and J 0 bases, leaving 13 bases between the germline ends. The CDR3 covers 16 residues. The DNA for the CDR3 is TGCGCCAGCAGCTGGCAAATCAGGGGCTCCTACAATGAGCAGTTCTTC. Encoded protein: CASSWQIRGSYNEQFF.

This clone was detected only once. The J gene is TRBJ2-2, the V gene TRBV14; TRBD1 might be the D (5 bases). The CDR3 has 15 residues. Germline CDR1 SGHDN, CDR2 FVKESK. V was shortened by 3 bases and J by 0 bases, with 8 bases between the two germline ends. The CDR3 bases are TGTGCCAGCAGCCAGATGACAGCGAACACCGGGGAGCTGTTTTTT. Translation: CASSQMTANTGELFF.